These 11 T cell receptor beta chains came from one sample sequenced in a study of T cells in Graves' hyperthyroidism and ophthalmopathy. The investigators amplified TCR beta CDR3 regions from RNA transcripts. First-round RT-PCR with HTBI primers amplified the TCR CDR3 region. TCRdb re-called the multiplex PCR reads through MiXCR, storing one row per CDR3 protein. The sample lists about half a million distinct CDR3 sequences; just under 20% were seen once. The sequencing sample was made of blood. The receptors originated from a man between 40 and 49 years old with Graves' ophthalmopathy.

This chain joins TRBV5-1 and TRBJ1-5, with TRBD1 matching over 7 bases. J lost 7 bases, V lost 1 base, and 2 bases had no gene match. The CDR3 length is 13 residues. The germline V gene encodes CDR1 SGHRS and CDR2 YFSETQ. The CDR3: CASSLQGQQPQHF. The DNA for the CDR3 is TGCGCCAGCAGCTTGCAGGGACAGCAGCCCCAGCATTTT.

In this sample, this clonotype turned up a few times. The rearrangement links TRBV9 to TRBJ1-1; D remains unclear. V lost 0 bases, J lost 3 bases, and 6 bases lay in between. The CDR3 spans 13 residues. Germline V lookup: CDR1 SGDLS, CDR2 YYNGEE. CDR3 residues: CASSVDIYTEAFF. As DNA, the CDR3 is TGTGCCAGCAGCGTAGATATTTACACTGAAGCTTTCTTT.

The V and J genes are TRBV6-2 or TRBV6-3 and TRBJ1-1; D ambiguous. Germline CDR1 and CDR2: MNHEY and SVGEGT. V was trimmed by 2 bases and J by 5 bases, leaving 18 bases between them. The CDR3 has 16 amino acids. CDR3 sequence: CASSYALIGRRTEAFF. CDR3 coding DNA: TGTGCCAGCAGTTACGCTTTGATAGGGCGGCGAACTGAAGCTTTCTTT.

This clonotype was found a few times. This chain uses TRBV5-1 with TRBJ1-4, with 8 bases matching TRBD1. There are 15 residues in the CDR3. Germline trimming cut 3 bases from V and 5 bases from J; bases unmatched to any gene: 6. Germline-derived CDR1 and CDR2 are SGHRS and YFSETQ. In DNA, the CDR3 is TGCGCCAGCAGCTCCGAGGGACAGGTAAATGAAAAACTGTTTTTT. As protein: CASSSEGQVNEKLFF.

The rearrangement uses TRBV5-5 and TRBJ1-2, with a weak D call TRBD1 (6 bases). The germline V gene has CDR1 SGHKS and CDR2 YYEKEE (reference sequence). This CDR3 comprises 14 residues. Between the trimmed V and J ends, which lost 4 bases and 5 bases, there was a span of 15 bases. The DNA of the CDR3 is TGTGCCAGCAGCGCCCTCTCCGGGACATATGGCTACACCTTC. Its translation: CASSALSGTYGYTF.

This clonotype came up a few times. This chain's CDR3 is CASRPLPGQSHEAFF. CDR3 bases: TGTGCCAGCAGACCCCTCCCGGGACAGAGCCACGAAGCTTTCTTT. The chain recombines TRBV27 with TRBJ1-1; TRBD1 aligns across 7 bases. The V segment lost 6 bases and the J segment 8 bases; nucleotides outside the gene matches: 15. The V gene's germline CDR1 is MNHEY and CDR2 SMNVEV (reference sequence). The CDR3 length is 15 residues.

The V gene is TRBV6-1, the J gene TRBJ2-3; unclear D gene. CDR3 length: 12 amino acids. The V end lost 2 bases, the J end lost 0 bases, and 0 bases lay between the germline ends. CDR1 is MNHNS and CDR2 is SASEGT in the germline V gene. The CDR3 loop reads CASSESTDTQYF. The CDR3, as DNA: TGTGCCAGCAGTGAAAGCACAGATACGCAGTATTTT.

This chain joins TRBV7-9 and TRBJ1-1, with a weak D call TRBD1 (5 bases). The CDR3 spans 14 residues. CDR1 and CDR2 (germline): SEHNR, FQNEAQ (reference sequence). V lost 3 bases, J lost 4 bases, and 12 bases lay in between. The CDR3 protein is CASSFVGQTTEAFF. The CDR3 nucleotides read TGTGCCAGCAGCTTCGTCGGACAAACCACTGAAGCTTTCTTT.

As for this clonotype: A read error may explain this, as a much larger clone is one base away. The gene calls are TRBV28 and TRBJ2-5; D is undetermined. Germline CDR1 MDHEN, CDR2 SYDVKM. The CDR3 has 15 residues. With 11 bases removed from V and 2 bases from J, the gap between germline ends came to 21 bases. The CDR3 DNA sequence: TGTGCCTGGAGTAGCAATTTTGGGCGTCAAGAGACCCAGTACTTC. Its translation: CAWSSNFGRQETQYF. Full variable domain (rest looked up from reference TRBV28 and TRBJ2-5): DVKVTQSSRYLVKRTGEKVFLECVQDMDHENMFWYRQDPGLGLRLIYFSYDVKMKEKGDIPEGYSVSREKKERFSLILESASTNQTSMYLCAWSSNFGRQETQYFGPGTRLLVL.

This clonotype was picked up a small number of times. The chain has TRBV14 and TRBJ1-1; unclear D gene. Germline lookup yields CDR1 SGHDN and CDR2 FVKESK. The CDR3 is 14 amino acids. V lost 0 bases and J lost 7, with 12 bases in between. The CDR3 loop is CASSQDPVSDEAFF. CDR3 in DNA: TGTGCCAGCAGCCAAGACCCAGTGTCGGATGAAGCTTTCTTT.

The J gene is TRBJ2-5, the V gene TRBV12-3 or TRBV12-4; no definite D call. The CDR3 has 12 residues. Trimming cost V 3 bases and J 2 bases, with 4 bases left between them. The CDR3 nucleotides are TGTGCCAGCAGTTTGCAACAAGAGACCCAGTACTTC. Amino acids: CASSLQQETQYF.